Shown below are 30 T cell receptor beta chains from a single sample sequenced in a study of vaccination effects on CD4 cells after COVID-19. Subsequent to a culture period of about ten days, CD4+ T cells were isolated. TCRdb keeps only in-frame clones here, not all; method: immunoSEQ multiplex PCR. The data contain tens of thousands of clones, approximately 81% of them seen just once; the ten biggest clones take up roughly 9.4%. No cognate antigen is known for these TCRs. The source material was CD4+ T cells from PBMCs cultured without peptide, sampled before COVID-19 vaccination. All receptors come from a human donor who had a prior SARS-CoV-2 infection.

This clone appeared a few times. The genes are TRBV5-4 and TRBJ2-5, with D unresolved. Germline V gives CDR1 SGHNT, CDR2 YYREEE (reference sequence). The germline V and J ends were trimmed by 0 bases and 4 bases, with 13 bases remaining between them. This CDR3 contains 15 residues. CDR3 amino acids: CASSLDPFLLETQYF. The DNA of the CDR3 is TGTGCCAGCAGCTTGGACCCCTTTCTGCTAGAGACCCAGTACTTC. Variable domain in full (rest from reference TRBV5-4 and TRBJ2-5): ETGVTQSPTHLIKTRGQQVTLRCSSQSGHNTVSWYQQALGQGPQFIFQYYREEENGRGNFPPRFSGLQFPNYSSELNVNALELDDSALYLCASSLDPFLLETQYFGPGTRLLVL.

This clone was observed a handful of times. The V call is TRBV7-6, the J call TRBJ2-7, with no clear D. This CDR3 comprises 17 residues. CDR1 and CDR2 (germline): SGHVS, FNYEAQ. V was pared by 4 bases and J by 0 bases, with 19 bases between. The CDR3, as DNA: TGTGCCAGCAGCTCAACCCCTATTTTGCACAGCTCCTACGAGCAGTACTTC. As protein: CASSSTPILHSSYEQYF.

The chain uses TRBV5-1 and TRBJ1-6; possibly TRBD1 for D (5 bases). Germline V gene data show CDR1 as SGHRS and CDR2 as YFSETQ. The CDR3 consists of 14 residues. V lost 5 bases and J lost 8, with 14 bases in between. This CDR3 reads CASSWGGGDSPLHF. The DNA of the CDR3 is TGCGCCAGCAGTTGGGGTGGGGGGGATTCACCCCTCCACTTT.

This clone was observed a few times. The chain couples TRBV7-2 to TRBJ2-1; D is unresolved. V was trimmed by 5 bases and J by 0 bases, leaving 17 bases between them. The CDR3 loop spans 17 amino acids. Germline values: CDR1 SGHTA, CDR2 FQGNSA. The CDR3 DNA reads as TGTGCCAGCAGCATAGTGGCCAGTATGCACTCCTACAATGAGCAGTTCTTC. This encodes CASSIVASMHSYNEQFF.

The chain is built from TRBV18 and TRBJ1-1; D remains ambiguous. This CDR3 contains 16 residues. Germline V gene data show CDR1 as KGHSH and CDR2 as LQKENI. V dropped 3 bases and J dropped 0 bases, with 14 bases sitting between them. This chain's CDR3 is CASSPAFGVMNTEAFF. Here the CDR3 DNA reads TGTGCCAGCTCACCCGCATTCGGGGTAATGAACACTGAAGCTTTCTTT.

This clone was detected a few times. V gene TRBV19 combines with J gene TRBJ2-3; D is unclear. The CDR3 runs 12 residues. The V end was cut by 4 bases, the J end by 3 bases, with 5 bases between. Germline V lookup: CDR1 LNHDA, CDR2 SQIVND (reference sequence). The CDR3 DNA follows: TGTGCCAGTAGTACTTATACAGATACGCAGTATTTT. Its translation is CASSTYTDTQYF.

The V and J genes are TRBV7-8 and TRBJ2-1; a weak D match, TRBD2 (6 bases). CDR1 is SGHVS, CDR2 FQNEAQ, per germline. V was trimmed by 5 bases and J by 0 bases, leaving 20 bases between them. The CDR3 totals 18 residues. CDR3 coding DNA: TGTGCCAGCAGCCCGGTAGTGGCGGGATTAAGCTCCTACAATGAGCAGTTCTTC. It specifies CASSPVVAGLSSYNEQFF.

The CDR3 DNA follows: TGTGCCAGCAGCGATGGGACAGCCTCTGGGGCCAACGTCCTGACTTTC. This gives the protein CASSDGTASGANVLTF. The chain joins TRBV2 to TRBJ2-6; 7 positions agree with TRBD1. V lost 6 bases to trimming and J lost 0 bases; unmatched junction nucleotides: 5. This CDR3 contains 16 residues. In germline, CDR1 is SNHLY, CDR2 FYNNEI.

CDR3 bases: TGTGCCAGCAGGTCCTCTCCCCACGGGACCCAGTACTTC. Translation gives CASRSSPHGTQYF. The chain joins TRBV12-3 or TRBV12-4 to TRBJ2-5; D gene ambiguous. Trimming took 6 bases from V and 7 from J, leaving 15 bases between them. CDR3 length: 13 amino acids.

This clone showed up just once. CDR3 DNA sequence: TGTGCCAGCAGCTTAGGCACCTTGTCGCAGTATTTT. It encodes CASSLGTLSQYF. The gene calls are TRBV11-3 and TRBJ2-3; D is ambiguous. V was clipped by 1 base and J by 10 bases, with 9 bases between them. CDR3 length equals 12 residues. Germline assignment: CDR1 SGHNT and CDR2 YENEEA.

This clone was seen a few times. The chain links TRBV7-2 to TRBJ2-5; 7 bases are shared with TRBD2. Germline loops: CDR1 SGHTA, CDR2 FQGNSA. The CDR3 has 12 amino acids. V lost 3 bases and J lost 5; bases outside the gene matches: 0. The CDR3 protein is CASSFGGETQYF. Here the CDR3 DNA reads TGTGCCAGCAGCTTCGGGGGGGAGACCCAGTACTTC.

This sequence joins TRBV3-1 (or the pseudogene TRBV3-2) and TRBJ2-5; 11 bases are a match to TRBD2. Per the germline V gene, CDR1 is LGHDT and CDR2 is YNNKEL (reference sequence). This CDR3 region has 15 residues. V dropped 1 base and J dropped 2; count of bases not matched to a gene: 0. The CDR3 spells CASSQGLAGQETQYF. The CDR3 DNA is TGTGCCAGCAGCCAAGGACTAGCGGGACAAGAGACCCAGTACTTC.

The chain combines TRBV9 with TRBJ2-1; 13 bases agree with TRBD2. Germline assignment: CDR1 SGDLS and CDR2 YYNGEE. There are 15 residues in the CDR3. Trimming cost V 0 bases and J 12 bases; bases outside gene matches: 6. The CDR3 region has the DNA TGTGCCAGCAGCGTAGCCACGGGGACTAGCGGGATGCAGTTCTTC. As protein: CASSVATGTSGMQFF. Full variable domain (rest looked up from reference TRBV9 and TRBJ2-1): DSGVTQTPKHLITATGQRVTLRCSPRSGDLSVYWYQQSLDQGLQFLIQYYNGEERAKGNILERFSAQQFPDLHSELNLSSLELGDSALYFCASSVATGTSGMQFFGPGTRLTVL.

The chain employs TRBV2 and TRBJ1-4; tentative D call: TRBD1 (5 bases). This CDR3 has 12 amino acids. In germline, CDR1 is SNHLY, CDR2 FYNNEI. Trimming took 6 bases from V and 8 from J, leaving 10 bases between them. DNA of the CDR3: TGTGCCAGCAGAGTACAGGAAGAAAAACTGTTTTTT. This sequence encodes CASRVQEEKLFF.

The genes are TRBV18 and TRBJ2-3, with TRBD2 matching 11 bases. The V and J ends lost 3 bases and 0 bases, in that order; junction bases with no gene match: 5. CDR1 and CDR2 (germline): KGHSH, LQKENI. This CDR3 region has 17 residues. The DNA for the CDR3 is TGTGCCAGCTCACCTCCGTTAGCGGGAGGGAGCACAGATACGCAGTATTTT. Its protein product is CASSPPLAGGSTDTQYF.

Only one count was recorded for this clone. V and J are TRBV5-1 and TRBJ1-2, with D possibly TRBD1 on 5 matching bases. This CDR3 contains 14 residues. CDR1 and CDR2 (germline): SGHRS, YFSETQ. V shed 0 bases and J shed 2 bases, with 8 bases lying between them. The CDR3 spells CASSLAAGNYGYTF. In DNA, the CDR3 is TGCGCCAGCAGCTTGGCGGCAGGGAACTATGGCTACACCTTC.

In its sample, this clone was seen a few times. This chain connects TRBV18 to TRBJ2-7; TRBD1 agrees at 7 bases. Germline trimming cut 5 bases from V and 5 bases from J; bases unmatched to any gene: 3. CDR1 is KGHSH and CDR2 is LQKENI in the germline V gene. The CDR3 has 12 amino acids. Written as DNA, the CDR3 is TGTGCCAGCTCATCAACAGGGGACGAGCAGTACTTC. This sequence encodes CASSSTGDEQYF.

J is TRBJ1-3 and V is TRBV5-1, with D possibly being TRBD1 (5 bases). This CDR3 comprises 15 residues. The ends were cut back, 5 bases at V and 0 bases at J, with 12 bases in the middle. Looked up from germline, CDR1 is SGHRS and CDR2 is YFSETQ. CDR3 coding DNA: TGCGCCAGCAGACACGAGGGGCACTCTGGAAACACCATATATTTT. As protein: CASRHEGHSGNTIYF.

The chain carries TRBV5-1 and TRBJ2-1, with D perhaps TRBD1 (5 bases). The V gene lost 0 bases and the J gene lost 8 bases, with 12 bases spanning the gap. Germline V CDR1 and CDR2: SGHRS, YFSETQ. The CDR3 runs 14 residues. CDR3 loop: CASSLEAGWDEQFF. As DNA, the CDR3 is TGCGCCAGCAGCTTGGAGGCAGGGTGGGATGAGCAGTTCTTC.

The J gene is TRBJ1-2, the V gene TRBV2; 7 bases align to TRBD1. The junction had 5 bases not matched to a gene; V was cut back by 7 bases and J by 0 bases. CDR1 and CDR2 (germline): SNHLY, FYNNEI. The CDR3 is 14 residues long. CDR3 bases: TGTGCCAGCATTAGGACAGGCTCTAACTATGGCTACACCTTC. Translating gives CASIRTGSNYGYTF.

In this sample, this clone turned up a few times. The V gene is TRBV18, the J gene TRBJ2-2; weak D call: TRBD2 (5 bases). Trimming stripped 3 bases from V and 8 bases from J, with 13 bases between. The CDR3 is made up of 14 amino acids. Germline CDR1 is KGHSH and CDR2 is LQKENI. CDR3 residues: CASSPRVDRGELFF. CDR3 in DNA: TGTGCCAGCTCACCGAGGGTGGACCGGGGGGAGCTGTTTTTT.

The CDR3 bases are TGTGCCACCTCACGGACAGGGGCTTACTACGAGCAGTACTTC. It specifies CATSRTGAYYEQYF. V gene TRBV6-5 combines with J gene TRBJ2-7, with 9 nucleotides matching TRBD1. Germline lookup yields CDR1 MNHEY and CDR2 SVGAGI. V shed 10 bases and J 3 bases; nucleotides not matched to a gene: 10. The length of the CDR3 is 14 residues.

The rearrangement uses TRBV5-4 and TRBJ1-2; tentative D call: TRBD1 (6 bases). V lost 3 bases and J 7 bases, leaving 10 bases between the germline ends. Per germline, CDR1 SGHNT and CDR2 YYREEE (reference sequence). The CDR3 loop spans 12 amino acids. The DNA for the CDR3 is TGTGCCAGCAGCTCTACAGGGAGTGGCTACACCTTC. It translates to CASSSTGSGYTF.

This chain links TRBV6-5 with TRBJ1-1, with a tentative D call TRBD1 (5 bases). The CDR3 covers 13 residues. V lost 2 bases and J 1 base, leaving 5 bases between the germline ends. CDR1 and CDR2 (germline): MNHEY, SVGAGI. This chain's CDR3 is CASSYGGNTEAFF. Written as DNA, the CDR3 is TGTGCCAGCAGTTACGGGGGGAACACTGAAGCTTTCTTT.

The chain recombines TRBV5-4 with TRBJ2-4; TRBD1 aligns across 9 bases. Looked up from germline, CDR1 is SGHNT and CDR2 is YYREEE (reference sequence). V dropped 4 bases and J dropped 1; count of bases not matched to a gene: 3. The CDR3 runs to 15 residues. Here the CDR3 reads CASSDGQGAKNIQYF. The CDR3 DNA is TGTGCCAGCAGCGACGGACAGGGGGCCAAAAACATTCAGTACTTC.

This clone was recorded a few times. The chain employs TRBV7-9 and TRBJ1-3; D remains ambiguous. The CDR3 is 14 residues long. Germline loops: CDR1 SEHNR, CDR2 FQNEAQ (reference sequence). Trimming pared 2 bases from V and 0 bases from J, leaving 5 bases between. CDR3 protein: CASSLISSGNTIYF. CDR3 bases: TGTGCCAGCAGCTTAATTAGCTCTGGAAACACCATATATTTT.

This chain uses TRBV30 with TRBJ2-5, with unresolved D. CDR1 and CDR2 (germline): GTSNPN, SVGIG (reference sequence). Trimming pared 0 bases from V and 4 bases from J, leaving 9 bases between. CDR3 size: 13 residues. The CDR3 sequence: CAWSVVSRETQYF. The CDR3 region has the DNA TGTGCCTGGAGTGTAGTGAGTCGAGAGACCCAGTACTTC. Variable domain in full (rest from reference TRBV30 and TRBJ2-5): SQTIHQWPATLVQPVGSPLSLECTVEGTSNPNLYWYRQAAGRGLQLLFYSVGIGQISSEVPQNLSASRPQDRQFILSSKKLLLSDSGFYLCAWSVVSRETQYFGPGTRLLVL.

V is TRBV5-5 and J is TRBJ1-5, with D perhaps matching TRBD1 (5 bases). This CDR3 has 14 residues. Germline CDR1 and CDR2: SGHKS and YYEKEE (reference sequence). V lost 4 bases and J 9 bases, leaving 17 bases between the germline ends. As DNA, the CDR3 is TGTGCCAGCAGCCCGGACTCCAGGGTATGGCCCCAGCATTTT. Amino acids: CASSPDSRVWPQHF. Full variable domain (outside the CDR3, taken from reference TRBV5-5 and TRBJ1-5): DAGVTQSPTHLIKTRGQQVTLRCSPISGHKSVSWYQQVLGQGPQFIFQYYEKEERGRGNFPDRFSARQFPNYSSELNVNALLLGDSALYLCASSPDSRVWPQHFGDGTRLSIL.

J is TRBJ2-2 and V is TRBV11-1, with TRBD1 as a possible D gene (6 bases). CDR3 size: 13 residues. Germline V gene lookup returns CDR1 SGHAT and CDR2 FQDESV (reference sequence). V was trimmed by 5 bases and J by 6 bases, leaving 10 bases between them. The CDR3: CASSRQVAGELFF. In DNA, the CDR3 is TGTGCCAGCAGCCGACAGGTAGCCGGGGAGCTGTTTTTT. Using reference TRBV11-1 and TRBJ2-2 for the parts outside the CDR3, the full variable domain is EAEVAQSPRYKITEKSQAVAFWCDPISGHATLYWYRQILGQGPELLVQFQDESVVDDSQLPKDRFSAERLKGVDSTLKIQPAELGDSAMYLCASSRQVAGELFFGEGSRLTVL.

This clone was detected once. The chain carries TRBV5-1 and TRBJ2-2, with D possibly matching TRBD2 (6 bases). This CDR3 has 12 amino acids. Between the trimmed V and J ends, which lost 3 bases and 8 bases, there was a span of 8 bases. CDR1 SGHRS and CDR2 YFSETQ come from the germline V gene. DNA for the CDR3: TGCGCCAGCAGCTGGAGGGTAGGGGAGCTGTTTTTT. As protein: CASSWRVGELFF. Using reference TRBV5-1 and TRBJ2-2 for the parts outside the CDR3, the full variable domain is KAGVTQTPRYLIKTRGQQVTLSCSPISGHRSVSWYQQTPGQGLQFLFEYFSETQRNKGNFPGRFSGRQFSNSRSEMNVSTLELGDSALYLCASSWRVGELFFGEGSRLTVL.